This T cell receptor beta chain was retrieved from a study of tumor-infiltrating lymphocytes in primary liver carcinoma. At the level of the study: The neoplasms were of stage T1-T3 N0M0, with dimensions of roughly 4.2 to 10 cm across.

A constant-region primer primed TCR beta cDNA synthesis from roughly 500 ng of total RNA. Slightly modified ARM-PCR, run as three nested multiplex PCR rounds, produced the TCR beta libraries. A C-beta reverse primer was combined with TRBV1-TRBV30 forward primers in the first two PCR rounds, and each round had approximately 9 cycles. TCRdb processed the multiplex PCR reads anew with MiXCR; each CDR3 protein has one entry. The sample lists about 120,000 distinct CDR3 sequences, about two thirds occurring once. Germline CDR1 reads SQVTM; CDR2 reads ANQGSEA. The V and J ends lost 6 bases and 2 bases respectively, with 17 bases between them. There are 14 residues in the CDR3. DNA and RNA were both co-extracted from approximately 20-30 mg of bulk tissue that had not been sorted. This clonotype was picked up many times.

This TCR was recovered from a woman aged 55 to 70 with primary liver carcinoma and hepatitis B virus infection. The sample was tumor-adjacent normal liver tissue. This sequence joins TRBV29-1 and TRBJ2-7; D is perhaps TRBD2 (5 bases). The CDR3 here is CSVAGIARTYEQYF. CDR3 DNA sequence: TGCAGCGTGGCTGGGATAGCGAGAACCTACGAGCAGTACTTC.